This paragraph covers one TCR beta chain sequence. Between the trimmed V and J ends, which lost 5 bases and 4 bases, there was a span of 16 bases. There are 15 residues in the CDR3. Germline V gene data show CDR1 as SEHNR and CDR2 as FQNEAQ (reference sequence). For TCRbeta, the library was prepared with unique molecular identifiers. Each CDR3 protein is one row after TCRdb ran MiXCR on the PCR reads. Of some 260,000 distinct CDR3 sequences listed, 20% to 30% are singletons. The data originate from a study of T-cell reconstitution after alpha-beta-depleted transplantation in children. Material: PBMCs, mostly from graft donor cells, obtained 360 days after TCRalphabeta/CD19-depleted stem cell transplant. This sequence joins TRBV7-9 and TRBJ2-3; D unresolved. The receptor's source is a female patient aged 2-10 years who had a stem cell transplant for congenital amegakaryocytic thrombocytopenia, so the T cells may come from the graft donor. The chain's CDR3 is CASSAAQLLADTQYF. The DNA of the CDR3 is TGTGCCAGCAGCGCGGCGCAGCTCTTAGCAGATACGCAGTATTTT.